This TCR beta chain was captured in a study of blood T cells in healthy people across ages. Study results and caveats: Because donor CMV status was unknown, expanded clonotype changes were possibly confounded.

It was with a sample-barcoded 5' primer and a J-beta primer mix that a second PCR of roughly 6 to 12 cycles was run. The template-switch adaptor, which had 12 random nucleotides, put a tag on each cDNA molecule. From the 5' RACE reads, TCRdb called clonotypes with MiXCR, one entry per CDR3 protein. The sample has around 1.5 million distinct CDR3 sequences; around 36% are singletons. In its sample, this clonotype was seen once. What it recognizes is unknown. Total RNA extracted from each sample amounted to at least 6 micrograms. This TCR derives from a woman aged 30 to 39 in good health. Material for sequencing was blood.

CDR3 region: CSAKTGVDVQYF. The CDR3 DNA sequence: TGCAGTGCTAAGACAGGGGTGGACGTGCAGTACTTC. This sequence joins TRBV20-1 and TRBJ2-7; 8 nucleotides match TRBD1. CDR3 length equals 12 residues. CDR1 is DFQATT, CDR2 SNEGSKA, per germline (reference sequence). Germline trimming cut 4 bases from V and 9 bases from J; bases unmatched to any gene: 8.